This TCR beta chain originates from a study of T cell responses to AZD1222 COVID-19 vaccine. This clone was recorded a few times. Some clones are missing from TCRdb's copy, which holds only in-frame ones; the method was immunoSEQ multiplex PCR. The sample has 120,000 or so clones; more than 85% are singletons. The specimen comprised peripheral blood, sampled on day 0 of MenACWY control vaccination. The clonotype was recovered from an adult in good health.

DNA of the CDR3: TGTGCCAGCAGTCTACAGGGGGCCGTGAACACTGAAGCTTTCTTT. It encodes CASSLQGAVNTEAFF. The chain recombines TRBV6-5 with TRBJ1-1; the match to TRBD1 covers 9 bases. V was pared by 5 bases and J by 0 bases, with 4 bases of the junction left unmatched. The CDR3 has 15 amino acids. Germline V CDR1 and CDR2: MNHEY, SVGAGI.